A single sample gave rise to the 25 T cell receptor beta chains below, sequenced in a study of cytomegalovirus exposure and HLA in healthy donors. Sequencing used immunoSEQ multiplex PCR; TCRdb keeps in-frame clones, though not all of them. The data hold about 160,000 clones, with approximately 80% observed a single time. The source material was PBMCs. Receptor source: a man aged 25 to 40 in good health and CMV-seropositive.

This clone was recorded once. This sequence joins TRBV2 and TRBJ2-5; TRBD1 aligns across 10 bases. CDR1 and CDR2 from the germline V gene are SNHLY and FYNNEI. The CDR3 is 16 amino acids. V trimming: 5 bases; J trimming: 7 bases; junction bases outside the gene matches: 13. Here the CDR3 DNA reads TGTGCCAGCAGTCTAAGACAGGGGGCCCCCGGGGGGACCCAGTACTTC. This translates into CASSLRQGAPGGTQYF.

The chain is built from TRBV4-1 and TRBJ1-1; D is ambiguous. Trimming removed 0 bases at V and 0 bases at J, with 14 bases between. Germline loops: CDR1 MGHRA, CDR2 YSYEKL. The CDR3 is 17 amino acids. CDR3 coding DNA: TGCGCCAGCAGCCAAGAGCTGGCTGTTTTTATGAACACTGAAGCTTTCTTT. It specifies CASSQELAVFMNTEAFF.

This chain joins TRBV11-2 and TRBJ2-1; unclear D gene. The CDR3 has 15 amino acids. V was shortened by 4 bases and J by 3 bases, with 13 bases between the two germline ends. The germline gives CDR1 SGHAT, CDR2 FQNNGV. The CDR3 DNA is TGTGCCAGCAGCTACTCCCTCCTTAACTACAATGAGCAGTTCTTC. Residues: CASSYSLLNYNEQFF.

V gene TRBV2 combines with J gene TRBJ1-2, with 7 bases identical to TRBD1. Trimming cost V 2 bases and J 1 base; bases outside gene matches: 10. The CDR3 totals 17 residues. From germline, CDR1 is SNHLY and CDR2 FYNNEI. The CDR3 region has the DNA TGTGCCAGCAGTGAAATTGGGGCAGGGGGGTTTAACTATGGCTACACCTTC. Protein sequence: CASSEIGAGGFNYGYTF.

In this sample, this clone turned up once. The chain employs TRBV19 and TRBJ1-4; 7 bases align to TRBD1. This CDR3 is built from 14 residues. Germline assignment: CDR1 LNHDA and CDR2 SQIVND (reference sequence). Trimming at V came to 6 bases and at J to 7 bases, leaving 8 bases not matched to a gene. This chain's CDR3 is CASRNRGMGEKLFF. The CDR3, as DNA: TGTGCCAGTAGGAACAGGGGAATGGGTGAAAAACTGTTTTTT.

V usage is TRBV6-4 and J usage is TRBJ2-3; tentatively, D is TRBD2 (6 bases). V was shortened by 6 bases and J by 2 bases, with 12 bases between the two germline ends. The CDR3 extends over 14 amino acids. Germline V gene lookup returns CDR1 MRHNA and CDR2 SNTAGT. The CDR3 sequence: CASSVSGSTDTQYF. The CDR3 nucleotides are TGTGCCAGCAGCGTTAGCGGATCCACAGATACGCAGTATTTT.

J is TRBJ2-2 and V is TRBV5-6; tentative D call: TRBD1 (5 bases). Germline V gene data show CDR1 as SGHDT and CDR2 as YYEEEE. V dropped 3 bases and J dropped 0 bases, with 12 bases sitting between them. The CDR3 runs to 16 residues. DNA of the CDR3: TGTGCCAGCAGCTCCTCGACAGCCACGAACACCGGGGAGCTGTTTTTT. Protein: CASSSSTATNTGELFF. The full variable domain, its missing parts supplied by reference TRBV5-6 and TRBJ2-2, is DAGVTQSPTHLIKTRGQQVTLRCSPKSGHDTVSWYQQALGQGPQFIFQYYEEEERQRGNFPDRFSGHQFPNYSSELNVNALLLGDSALYLCASSSSTATNTGELFFGEGSRLTVL.

The chain combines TRBV11-2 with TRBJ2-1, with D hard to call. The germline CDR1 and CDR2 sequences are SGHAT and FQNNGV. The V and J ends lost 4 bases and 12 bases respectively, with 10 bases between them. The CDR3 loop spans 11 amino acids. The CDR3 DNA is TGTGCCAGCAGCTCCTCACTCGGGCAGTTCTTC. This gives the protein CASSSSLGQFF.

J is TRBJ2-1 and V is TRBV11-1; tentative D call: TRBD2 (5 bases). Germline V lookup: CDR1 SGHAT, CDR2 FQDESV (reference sequence). The CDR3 sequence is 14 residues long. V lost 5 bases, J lost 3 bases, and 11 bases lay in between. The chain's CDR3 is CASSPLRGYNEQFF. CDR3 nucleotide sequence: TGTGCCAGCAGCCCCCTTCGGGGCTACAATGAGCAGTTCTTC.

A note on this clone: The junction does not match germline at one end; this may be a read error. The CDR3 loop is CSVEASGGYTF. CDR3 DNA sequence: TGCAGCGTGGAAGCCAGCGGAGGCTACACCTTC. V is TRBV29-1 and J is TRBJ1-2; D is ambiguous. Per the germline V gene, CDR1 is SQVTM and CDR2 is ANQGSEA. This CDR3 has 11 amino acids.

The CDR3 region has the DNA TGCAGCGTTGCTAGCGAGCCGGGACAGCCCTACGAGCAGTACTTC. Translation gives CSVASEPGQPYEQYF. V and J are TRBV29-1 and TRBJ2-7, with a tentative D call TRBD1 (7 bases). This CDR3 contains 15 residues. Deletions cut 4 bases from V and 2 bases from J, with 18 bases between. Germline CDR1 and CDR2: SQVTM and ANQGSEA.

The chain carries TRBV4-3 and TRBJ1-6; TRBD1 agrees at 8 bases. Germline assignment: CDR1 LGHNA and CDR2 YSLEER. Unmatched junction bases numbered 12, after V lost 6 bases and J lost 8 bases. CDR3 size: 16 residues. The CDR3 protein is CASSRDAGGWDSPLHF. CDR3 DNA sequence: TGCGCCAGCAGTCGGGACGCAGGGGGCTGGGATTCACCCCTCCACTTT.

The rearrangement joins TRBV27 to TRBJ2-2; the D is unclear. The V gene lost 3 bases and the J gene lost 7 bases, with 12 bases spanning the gap. From germline, CDR1 is MNHEY and CDR2 SMNVEV (reference sequence). This CDR3 has 14 residues. Here the CDR3 DNA reads TGTGCCAGCAGTTTCTCGGGTGTGGTCGGGGAGCTGTTTTTT. Translated: CASSFSGVVGELFF.

This clone showed up just once. This chain links TRBV7-2 with TRBJ2-3; tentative D call: TRBD2 (5 bases). Trimming cost V 4 bases and J 2 bases, with 19 bases left between them. This CDR3 is built from 17 residues. CDR1 and CDR2 (germline): SGHTA, FQGNSA. This chain's CDR3 is CASSWPGGQLYTDTQYF. The CDR3 DNA reads as TGTGCCAGCAGCTGGCCGGGCGGGCAACTTTACACAGATACGCAGTATTTT.

This chain uses TRBV5-5 with TRBJ1-5; D gene unclear. Germline-derived CDR1 and CDR2 are SGHKS and YYEKEE (reference sequence). Between the trimmed V and J ends, which lost 1 base and 0 bases, there was a span of 8 bases. CDR3 size: 15 residues. CDR3 amino acids: CASSLWQVSNQPQHF. The CDR3 nucleotides are TGTGCCAGCAGCTTGTGGCAGGTTAGCAATCAGCCCCAGCATTTT.

This sequence joins TRBV7-2 and TRBJ2-5; possible D gene TRBD2, 7 bases. Germline lookup yields CDR1 SGHTA and CDR2 FQGNSA. With 5 bases removed from V and 4 bases from J, the gap between germline ends came to 17 bases. The CDR3 covers 15 residues. CDR3 sequence (DNA): TGTGCCAGCAGCCCAAACCAGGGGAGGGGAGAGACCCAGTACTTC. This sequence encodes CASSPNQGRGETQYF.

This clone was counted a few times. In DNA, the CDR3 is TGTGCCAATATGGGACAGACTCCCTACGAGCAGTACTTC. It specifies CANMGQTPYEQYF. This chain uses TRBV2 with TRBJ2-7; 7 positions agree with TRBD1. The CDR3 totals 13 residues. V gave up 10 bases and J gave up 2 bases; unmatched junction bases: 8. The V gene's germline CDR1 is SNHLY and CDR2 FYNNEI.

The V gene is TRBV11-2, the J gene TRBJ2-7, with 8 bases identical to TRBD2. The CDR3 extends over 15 amino acids. V lost 7 bases, J lost 0 bases, and 8 bases stayed unmatched. Germline V lookup: CDR1 SGHAT, CDR2 FQNNGV. CDR3 nucleotide sequence: TGTGCCAGCAATCTGCGGGGGGAGAGCTCCTACGAGCAGTACTTC. Its protein product is CASNLRGESSYEQYF.

This chain uses TRBV7-6 with TRBJ1-1, with D perhaps TRBD1 (5 bases). Germline V gives CDR1 SGHVS, CDR2 FNYEAQ. The CDR3 sequence is 14 residues long. Trimming took 5 bases from V and 4 from J, leaving 14 bases between them. The CDR3 bases are TGTGCCAGCAGCCGGGGGGGGGAGCTCACTGAAGCTTTCTTT. Protein sequence: CASSRGGELTEAFF.

This clone was found once. This chain uses TRBV19 with TRBJ2-2, with D possibly TRBD1 on 5 matching bases. V lost 1 base and J 4 bases, leaving 13 bases between the germline ends. Germline V gene lookup returns CDR1 LNHDA and CDR2 SQIVND (reference sequence). There are 16 residues in the CDR3. The CDR3 here is CASSIGETAFTGELFF. DNA of the CDR3: TGTGCCAGTAGTATAGGTGAGACAGCTTTCACCGGGGAGCTGTTTTTT.

V is TRBV27 and J is TRBJ1-2, with no clear D. Germline loops: CDR1 MNHEY, CDR2 SMNVEV (reference sequence). The CDR3 length is 15 residues. V was shortened by 3 bases and J by 4 bases, with 15 bases between the two germline ends. The CDR3 is CASSFLPIEIYGYTF. The CDR3 coding sequence is TGTGCCAGCAGTTTCCTCCCCATTGAGATCTATGGCTACACCTTC.

The V call is TRBV29-1, the J call TRBJ2-7; 10 bases are a match to TRBD1. In germline, CDR1 is SQVTM, CDR2 ANQGSEA. CDR3 length: 13 residues. V lost 6 bases and J lost 1; bases outside the gene matches: 3. CDR3 loop: CSVPGQGSYEQYF. The CDR3 DNA is TGCAGCGTCCCGGGACAGGGGTCCTACGAGCAGTACTTC.

The V call is TRBV6-5, the J call TRBJ1-5; possible D gene TRBD1, 5 bases. There are 15 residues in the CDR3. Germline CDR1 is MNHEY and CDR2 is SVGAGI. V lost 4 bases and J 2 bases, leaving 12 bases between the germline ends. The CDR3 spells CASSLRGKGNQPQHF. DNA for the CDR3: TGTGCCAGCAGTTTACGGGGGAAGGGCAATCAGCCCCAGCATTTT.

On this clone: This CDR3 is also generated by other DNA sequences in the sample. This sequence joins TRBV5-1 and TRBJ1-1, with D possibly being TRBD1 (5 bases). V was shortened by 2 bases and J by 4 bases, with 12 bases between the two germline ends. Germline V gives CDR1 SGHRS, CDR2 YFSETQ. The CDR3 runs 14 residues. CDR3 amino acids: CASSLGAGRTEAFF. The CDR3 bases are TGCGCCAGCAGCTTAGGGGCAGGTCGCACTGAAGCTTTCTTT.

The genes are TRBV6-6 and TRBJ2-5, with TRBD2 identical over 11 bases. V dropped 6 bases and J dropped 0; count of bases not matched to a gene: 3. The CDR3 runs 15 residues. Looked up from germline, CDR1 is MNHNY and CDR2 is SVGAGI (reference sequence). The CDR3 spells CASRASGGNQETQYF. In DNA form, the CDR3 reads TGTGCCAGCAGGGCTAGCGGGGGGAACCAAGAGACCCAGTACTTC.